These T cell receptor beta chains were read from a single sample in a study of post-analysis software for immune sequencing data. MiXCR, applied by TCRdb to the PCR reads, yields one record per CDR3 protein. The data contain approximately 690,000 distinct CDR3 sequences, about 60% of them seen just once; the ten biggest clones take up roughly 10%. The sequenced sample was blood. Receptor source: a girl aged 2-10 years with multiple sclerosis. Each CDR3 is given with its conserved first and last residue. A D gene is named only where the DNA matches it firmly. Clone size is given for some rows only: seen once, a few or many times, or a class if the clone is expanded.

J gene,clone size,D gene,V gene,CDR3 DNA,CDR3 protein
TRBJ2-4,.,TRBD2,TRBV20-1,TGCAGTGCCGAACTAGCGGGGGGCTCCAAAAACATTCAGTACTTC,CSAELAGGSKNIQYF
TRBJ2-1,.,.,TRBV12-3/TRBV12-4,TGTGCCAGCAGTTTACAGGGACTCCAACCCCTACTGTCCAATGAGCAGTTCTTC,CASSLQGLQPLLSNEQFF
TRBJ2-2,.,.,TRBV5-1,TGCGCCAGCAGCTCCCCACCCCCGCTAAACACCGGGGAGCTGTTTTTT,CASSSPPPLNTGELFF
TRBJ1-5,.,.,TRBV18,TGTGCCAGCTCACCGAACGGGGGGGGCTCGGGTCAGCCCCAGCATTTT,CASSPNGGGSGQPQHF
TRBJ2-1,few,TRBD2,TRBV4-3,TGCGCCAGCAGCCATGACCGACTAGCGGGGGGGTCCTACAATGAGCAGTTCTTC,CASSHDRLAGGSYNEQFF
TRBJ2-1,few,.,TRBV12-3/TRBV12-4,TGTGCCAGTCAGCTGTGGGAGTACAATGAGCGGTTCTTC,CASQLWEYNERFF
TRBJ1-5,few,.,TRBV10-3,TGTGCCATCAGTGAGAAGGGATTCAGCAATCAGCCCCAGCATTTT,CAISEKGFSNQPQHF
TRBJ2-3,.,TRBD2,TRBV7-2,TGTGCCAGCAGCCCTCAACTAGCGGGTTCTAGCACAGATACGCAGTATTTT,CASSPQLAGSSTDTQYF
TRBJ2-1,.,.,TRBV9,TGTGCCAGCAGCGTAGCTTTGAGAAATGAGCAGTTCTTC,CASSVALRNEQFF
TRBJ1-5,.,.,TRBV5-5,TGTGCCAGCAGCTCGGGACCCAATAGCAATCAGCCCCAGCATTTT,CASSSGPNSNQPQHF
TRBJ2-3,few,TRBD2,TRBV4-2,TGTGCCAGCAGCCAAGAGATAGCGGGAGGCCCTAGCACAGATACGCAGTATTTT,CASSQEIAGGPSTDTQYF
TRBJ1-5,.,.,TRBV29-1,TGCAGCGTAGGGTGGGGAATCAGCAATCAGCCCCAGCATTTT,CSVGWGISNQPQHF
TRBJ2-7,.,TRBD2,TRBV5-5,TGTGCCAGCAGCTTGGGGCGGGGGGCCAGAGAGCAGTACTTC,CASSLGRGAREQYF
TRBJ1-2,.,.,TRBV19,TGTGCCAGTAAGAGGACGGGCAACTATGGCTACACCTTC,CASKRTGNYGYTF
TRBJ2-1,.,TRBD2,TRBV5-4,TGTGCCAGCAGCTTGATCGGCGGGGGGCAAGGCAATGAGCAGTTCTTC,CASSLIGGGQGNEQFF
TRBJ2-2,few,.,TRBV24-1,TGCGCCACCAGTGATGGTAGGGACACCGGGGAGCTGTTTTTT,CATSDGRDTGELFF
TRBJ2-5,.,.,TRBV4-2,TGTGCCAGCAGCCAAGATAACGGAGGGGTCGAGACCCAGTACTTC,CASSQDNGGVETQYF
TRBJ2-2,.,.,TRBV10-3,TGTGCCATCAGTGAGAGGTTAGGCGGGGGCCAGAACACCGGGGAGCTGTTTTTT,CAISERLGGGQNTGELFF
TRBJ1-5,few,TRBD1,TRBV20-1,TGCAGTGCTCCCGGGACAGGGGGACAACAGCCCCAGCATTTT,CSAPGTGGQQPQHF
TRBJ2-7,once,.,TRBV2,TGTGCCAGCAGTCCCAGCCGGAACAACTACGAGCAGTACTTC,CASSPSRNNYEQYF
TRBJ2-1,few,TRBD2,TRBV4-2,TGTGCCAGCAGCCCCAACGGCGGGCTAGCGGGATACAATGAGCAGTTCTTC,CASSPNGGLAGYNEQFF
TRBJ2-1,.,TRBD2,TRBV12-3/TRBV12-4,TGTGCCAGCAGTTTTAGACTAGCGGGATTCAACAATGAGCAGTTCTTC,CASSFRLAGFNNEQFF
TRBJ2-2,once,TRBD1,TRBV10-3,TGTGCCATCAGCCCGGGACAGGGTTCCGGGGAGCTGTTTTTT,CAISPGQGSGELFF
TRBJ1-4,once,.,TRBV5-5,TGTGCCAGCAGCTTGCAGGTTCTGAAGCCTGAAAAACTGTTTTTT,CASSLQVLKPEKLFF
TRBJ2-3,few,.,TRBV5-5,TGTGCCAGCAGCCCCTGGACTAACACAGATACGCAGTATTTT,CASSPWTNTDTQYF
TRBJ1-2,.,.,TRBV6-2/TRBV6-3,TGTGCCAGTACCGAGTGGGGCGACTATGGCTACACCTTC,CASTEWGDYGYTF
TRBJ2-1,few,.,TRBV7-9,TGTGCCAGCAGCCCCAGGGCTTACAATGAGCAGTTCTTC,CASSPRAYNEQFF
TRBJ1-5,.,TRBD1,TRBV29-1,TGCGGCGTTGGGACAGTTAGCAATCAGCCCCAGCATTTT,CGVGTVSNQPQHF